This T cell receptor beta chain is drawn from a study of T cells in Graves' hyperthyroidism and ophthalmopathy. Using RNA transcripts as the source, TCR beta CDR3 regions were amplified. Using the HTBI primer set, a first-round RT-PCR was run on the TCR CDR3. TCRdb redid the calling of the multiplex PCR reads with MiXCR, one entry per CDR3 protein. The sample records roughly 420,000 distinct CDR3 sequences, roughly 13% being singletons. This receptor was taken from a woman between 18 and 30 years old with Graves' hyperthyroidism. Sequencing was carried out using blood.

The CDR3 is CASSYTGWGADTEAFF. The CDR3, as DNA: TGTGCCAGCAGTTACACAGGATGGGGGGCTGACACTGAAGCTTTCTTT. The V call is TRBV6-2 or TRBV6-3, the J call TRBJ1-1, with a possible D match to TRBD1 (6 bases). Per germline, CDR1 MNHEY and CDR2 SVGEGT. Trimming took 2 bases from V and 3 from J, leaving 16 bases between them. The CDR3 is made up of 16 amino acids.